The present T cell receptor beta chain was sequenced within a study of blood T cells in healthy people across ages. Together with a sample-barcoded 5' primer, a J-beta primer mix was included in a second PCR lasting roughly 6 to 12 cycles. With 12 random nucleotides, a template-switch adaptor tagged each individual cDNA molecule. TCRdb ran MiXCR on the 5' RACE reads and lists one entry per CDR3 protein. The top ten clones hold 22% of a sample with hundreds of thousands of distinct CDR3 sequences, nearly 60% of them seen once. Per the germline V gene, CDR1 is DFQATT and CDR2 is SNEGSKA (reference sequence). V lost 1 base and J 7 bases, leaving 5 bases between the germline ends. The CDR3 runs to 10 residues.

Sequencing was carried out using blood. J is TRBJ2-7 and V is TRBV20-1; D gene uncertain. The sequence was obtained from a man aged 25 to 40 in good health. CDR3: CSARAREQYF. The DNA for the CDR3 is TGCAGTGCTAGAGCGAGGGAGCAGTACTTC.